The 29 T cell receptor beta chains listed next were all sequenced from one sample in a study of Graves' ophthalmopathy and Graves' hyperthyroidism. Transcripts of RNA were the source for amplifying TCR beta CDR3 regions. The workflow started with a first-round RT-PCR run with HTBI primers and then moved on to a second-round multiplex PCR. In TCRdb, the multiplex PCR reads were re-called with MiXCR into one record per CDR3 protein. Here the sample spans about 390,000 distinct CDR3 sequences, over 15% being singletons. The sample comprised peripheral blood. Receptor source: a woman in her late teens or twenties with stable Graves' hyperthyroidism.

This clonotype was counted at least ten times. The chain combines TRBV7-9 with TRBJ2-5; 12 nucleotides match TRBD2. Unmatched junction bases numbered 5, after V lost 10 bases and J lost 2 bases. CDR1 is SEHNR and CDR2 is FQNEAQ in the germline V gene (reference sequence). This CDR3 is 14 amino acids long. Written as DNA, the CDR3 is TGTGCCACCTACCTAGCGGGGGGGCAAGAGACCCAGTACTTC. Its protein product is CATYLAGGQETQYF.

This clonotype was detected many times. The CDR3 loop reads CASSPPRAGGKKTQYF. CDR3 coding DNA: TGTGCCAGTAGTCCCCCCAGGGCAGGGGGCAAAAAGACCCAGTACTTC. The chain employs TRBV19 and TRBJ2-5, with 8 bases identical to TRBD1. Germline CDR1 is LNHDA and CDR2 is SQIVND (reference sequence). The CDR3 runs to 16 residues. V gave up 5 bases and J gave up 6 bases; unmatched junction bases: 14.

This clonotype was observed many times. The V call is TRBV19, the J call TRBJ1-1; no reliable D call. The germline V gene has CDR1 LNHDA and CDR2 SQIVND (reference sequence). The CDR3 extends over 12 amino acids. Deletions cut 5 bases from V and 8 bases from J, with 12 bases between. Written as DNA, the CDR3 is TGTGCCAGTAGTTACCACACCCGAGAAGCTTTCTTT. It is translated as CASSYHTREAFF. The full variable domain, completed using reference TRBV19 and TRBJ1-1, is DGGITQSPKYLFRKEGQNVTLSCEQNLNHDAMYWYRQDPGQGLRLIYYSQIVNDFQKGDIAEGYSVSREKKESFPLTVTSAQKNPTAFYLCASSYHTREAFFGQGTRLTVV.

This clonotype was seen at least ten times. This chain joins TRBV20-1 and TRBJ1-1, with TRBD1 matching 7 bases. The CDR3 totals 13 residues. Per germline, CDR1 DFQATT and CDR2 SNEGSKA (reference sequence). V was clipped by 6 bases and J by 3 bases; unmatched bases: 7. CDR3 loop: CSAATGVYTEAFF. The CDR3 DNA sequence: TGCAGTGCAGCTACAGGGGTGTACACTGAAGCTTTCTTT.

This chain connects TRBV7-9 to TRBJ1-2; a possible D gene is TRBD1 (6 bases). Trimming took off 2 bases at V and 5 bases at J, with 12 bases between the two ends. The length of the CDR3 is 14 residues. Germline CDR1 and CDR2: SEHNR and FQNEAQ (reference sequence). The CDR3 coding sequence is TGTGCCAGCAGCTTAAGAGGGGACAATTATGGCTACACCTTC. This sequence encodes CASSLRGDNYGYTF.

For this clonotype: A junction boundary mismatches the germline segment, possibly from a read error. The V gene is TRBV5-1, the J gene TRBJ1-6; D remains unclear. This CDR3 is built from 16 residues. Germline assignment: CDR1 SGHRS and CDR2 YFSETQ. CDR3 coding DNA: TGCGCCAGCAGAAACGACGGTAGCTCCTATAATTCACCCCCCCACTTT. Translating it yields CASRNDGSSYNSPPHF.

On this clonotype itself: Just one base apart from a much larger clone, this may be a read error. This chain uses TRBV6-1 with TRBJ1-2; D is unresolved. Trimming cost V 8 bases and J 2 bases, with 15 bases left between them. Germline V gene data show CDR1 as MNHNS and CDR2 as SASEGT. The CDR3 loop spans 14 amino acids. CDR3 in amino acids: CASVASGSNYGYTF. The CDR3 coding sequence is TGTGCCAGCGTGGCGAGCGGCTCGAACTATGGCTACACCTTC.

With regard to this clonotype: One base away lies a much larger clone, so this may be a sequencing read error. The rearrangement links TRBV20-1 to TRBJ1-2; TRBD1 aligns across 9 bases. The CDR3 extends over 13 amino acids. The germline V gene has CDR1 DFQATT and CDR2 SNEGSKA (reference sequence). CDR3 sequence: CSARGQGDAGYIF. The CDR3 DNA sequence: TGCAGTGCTAGGGGACAGGGTGACGCTGGCTACATCTTC.

This clonotype was detected only a few times. The chain joins TRBV2 to TRBJ2-7; no clear D. The CDR3 length is 13 residues. V lost 10 bases, J lost 2 bases, and 15 bases lay in between. Germline V lookup: CDR1 SNHLY, CDR2 FYNNEI. CDR3 bases: TGTGCCACCATAGTTTTAACCCCCTACGAGCAGTACTTC. The encoded protein is CATIVLTPYEQYF. Full variable domain (missing parts from reference TRBV2 and TRBJ2-7): EPEVTQTPSHQVTQMGQEVILRCVPISNHLYFYWYRQILGQKVEFLVSFYNNEISEKSEIFDDQFSVERPDGSNFTLKIRSTKLEDSAMYFCATIVLTPYEQYFGPGTRLTVT.

This clonotype was seen ten or more times. Here the CDR3 reads CATSRSTDSPYEQYF. The CDR3 bases are TGTGCCACCAGCAGATCCACTGACAGCCCGTACGAGCAGTACTTC. The genes are TRBV15 and TRBJ2-7; D may be TRBD1 (5 bases). Germline CDR1 and CDR2: LNHNV and YYDKDF (reference sequence). Trimming stripped 2 bases from V and 4 bases from J, with 15 bases between. CDR3 size: 15 residues.

This clonotype was counted between two and nine times. The rearrangement links TRBV13 to TRBJ1-1; 9 bases are shared with TRBD1. The CDR3 spans 16 residues. Germline CDR1 PRHDT, CDR2 FYEKMQ (reference sequence). Germline trimming cut 5 bases from V and 1 base from J; bases unmatched to any gene: 8. The CDR3 sequence is CASSPGQGSWNTEAFF. CDR3 coding DNA: TGTGCCAGCAGCCCCGGACAGGGGTCATGGAACACTGAAGCTTTCTTT.

This clonotype was counted only a few times. The rearrangement links TRBV4-1 to TRBJ1-2; 7 nucleotides agree with TRBD1. Germline V lookup: CDR1 MGHRA, CDR2 YSYEKL. CDR3 length: 15 amino acids. Losses at the gene ends were 7 bases for V and 2 bases for J; bases not matched to a gene: 10. CDR3 sequence (DNA): TGCGCCAGCACCGGACTCAGGGGGAAAAACTATGGCTACACCTTC. Translating it yields CASTGLRGKNYGYTF.

This clonotype came up a few times. This chain links TRBV15 with TRBJ1-2, with D hard to call. V lost 0 bases and J 0 bases, leaving 11 bases between the germline ends. The CDR3 runs 16 residues. Germline V gene sequence: CDR1 LNHNV, CDR2 YYDKDF (reference sequence). The CDR3 here is CATSRDLASPNYGYTF. Written as DNA, the CDR3 is TGTGCCACCAGCAGAGACCTGGCCAGTCCTAACTATGGCTACACCTTC.

This clonotype was picked up a small number of times. This chain joins TRBV12-3 or TRBV12-4 and TRBJ1-1, with D unclear. V was shortened by 7 bases and J by 6 bases, with 21 bases between the two germline ends. The CDR3 totals 15 residues. In DNA form, the CDR3 reads TGTGCCAGCAATATGGTGGGTAGTCGGGTGGCTGAAGCTTTCTTT. This sequence encodes CASNMVGSRVAEAFF.

Many counts were recorded for this clonotype. The genes are TRBV19 and TRBJ1-1, with a possible D match to TRBD1 (6 bases). V lost 5 bases and J 6 bases, leaving 16 bases between the germline ends. The CDR3 runs to 14 residues. Germline CDR1 is LNHDA and CDR2 is SQIVND (reference sequence). CDR3 sequence: CASSHGQRGAEAFF. The CDR3 nucleotides are TGTGCCAGTAGTCACGGACAGCGAGGCGCTGAAGCTTTCTTT.

This clonotype has a count of ten or more. The chain has TRBV7-6 and TRBJ1-1, with D perhaps TRBD1 (6 bases). Trimming pared 1 base from V and 6 bases from J, leaving 9 bases between. CDR1 is SGHVS, CDR2 FNYEAQ, per germline. The length of the CDR3 is 13 residues. In DNA form, the CDR3 reads TGTGCCAGCAGCTTAGTTGCAGGGGCTGAAGCTTTCTTT. Translated, it gives CASSLVAGAEAFF.

This clonotype was seen repeatedly, ten times or more. This rearrangement joins TRBV18 to TRBJ2-5, with 12 bases that match TRBD2. J lost 2 bases, V lost 10 bases, and 5 bases had no gene match. The CDR3 sequence is 14 residues long. The germline V gene has CDR1 KGHSH and CDR2 LQKENI. The CDR3, as DNA: TGTGCCACCACCGGACTAGCGGGGCAAGAGACCCAGTACTTC. Protein sequence: CATTGLAGQETQYF.

In this sample, this clonotype turned up a few times. This chain joins TRBV28 and TRBJ1-2; tentative D call: TRBD1 (5 bases). Trimming removed 4 bases at V and 8 bases at J, with 11 bases between. Germline V gene lookup returns CDR1 MDHEN and CDR2 SYDVKM. The CDR3 totals 12 residues. The CDR3 sequence: CASSSGPGGYTF. The CDR3 region has the DNA TGTGCCAGCAGTTCCGGACCAGGGGGCTACACCTTC.

Many counts were recorded for this clonotype. The chain uses TRBV5-1 and TRBJ1-1; no clear D. This CDR3 comprises 16 residues. The germline V and J ends were trimmed by 3 bases and 4 bases, with 19 bases remaining between them. Germline assignment: CDR1 SGHRS and CDR2 YFSETQ. The CDR3 reads CASSSEPRGRPTEAFF. The CDR3 DNA follows: TGCGCCAGCAGCTCGGAACCGCGAGGCCGGCCCACTGAAGCTTTCTTT.

This clonotype came up many times. DNA of the CDR3: TGCAGTGTGCAGGGACGAGAGACCCAGTACTTC. This sequence encodes CSVQGRETQYF. This chain uses TRBV20-1 with TRBJ2-5; D may match TRBD1 or TRBD2 (5 bases each). Germline lookup yields CDR1 DFQATT and CDR2 SNEGSKA (reference sequence). Trimming stripped 7 bases from V and 4 bases from J, with 10 bases between. This CDR3 region has 11 residues.

This clonotype occurred many times. This chain connects TRBV20-1 to TRBJ2-2, with 9 bases aligning to TRBD1. Germline CDR1 DFQATT, CDR2 SNEGSKA (reference sequence). Losses at the gene ends were 1 base for V and 5 bases for J; bases not matched to a gene: 11. CDR3 length equals 17 residues. The CDR3 here is CSARVSPGQGITGELFF. The CDR3 coding sequence is TGCAGTGCTAGAGTCTCGCCGGGACAGGGAATAACCGGGGAGCTGTTTTTT.

This clonotype was counted at least ten times. This chain connects TRBV7-8 to TRBJ2-5, with TRBD1 identical over 12 bases. After removal of 2 bases from V and 5 bases from J, the junction contained 6 bases not matched to a gene. The CDR3 spans 16 residues. Germline assignment: CDR1 SGHVS and CDR2 FQNEAQ. CDR3 loop: CASSLLGTGGVETQYF. CDR3 in DNA: TGTGCCAGCAGCTTACTCGGGACAGGGGGCGTGGAGACCCAGTACTTC.

The table lists this clonotype with many counts. The rearrangement links TRBV2 to TRBJ2-5, with TRBD2 matching over 8 bases. The trim removed 2 bases at V and 5 bases at J, leaving 4 bases unmatched. CDR3 length: 14 amino acids. Germline CDR1 is SNHLY and CDR2 is FYNNEI. The CDR3 DNA follows: TGTGCCAGCAGTGAATCGGGGGGGGTGGAGACCCAGTACTTC. Amino acid sequence: CASSESGGVETQYF.

The chain carries TRBV3-1 and TRBJ2-4, with D tentatively TRBD2 (6 bases). This CDR3 is built from 16 residues. Trimming removed 5 bases from V and 0 bases from J, with 14 bases in between. In germline, CDR1 is LGHDT, CDR2 YNNKEL (reference sequence). CDR3 region: CASSTRLVIAKNIQYF. The CDR3 nucleotides are TGTGCCAGCAGCACCCGACTAGTCATAGCCAAAAACATTCAGTACTTC.

In this sample, this clonotype turned up many times. The CDR3 nucleotides are TGTGCCACCAGTGATTCGCTTACCGGGACAGGGGACCCTTTCCCCGAGCAGTACTTC. As protein: CATSDSLTGTGDPFPEQYF. This chain connects TRBV24-1 to TRBJ2-7, with 10 bases lining up with TRBD1. The trim removed 2 bases at V and 6 bases at J, leaving 18 bases unmatched. This CDR3 has 19 residues. Germline CDR1 reads KGHDR; CDR2 reads SFDVKD.

This clonotype was detected ten times or more. The CDR3 protein is CASSPDRGHEQYF. The DNA for the CDR3 is TGTGCCAGCAGTCCCGACAGGGGCCACGAGCAGTACTTC. The chain combines TRBV12-3 or TRBV12-4 with TRBJ2-7; TRBD1 matches at 8 bases. Unmatched junction bases numbered 5, after V lost 5 bases and J lost 5 bases. The CDR3 has 13 residues.

The sample holds many counts of this clonotype. The rearrangement links TRBV9 to TRBJ1-2, with D perhaps TRBD1 (6 bases). Germline lookup yields CDR1 SGDLS and CDR2 YYNGEE. V gave up 4 bases and J gave up 6 bases, with 10 bases separating them. CDR3 length equals 12 residues. The CDR3 region has the DNA TGTGCCAGCAGCTCAGGGGCGAATGGCTACACCTTC. It specifies CASSSGANGYTF.

This clonotype was counted at least ten times. V is TRBV29-1 and J is TRBJ2-7; 7 bases agree with TRBD1. Germline assignment: CDR1 SQVTM and CDR2 ANQGSEA. The CDR3 extends over 14 amino acids. The junction had 9 bases not matched to a gene; V was cut back by 2 bases and J by 5 bases. CDR3 nucleotide sequence: TGCAGCGTTGAATTATGGGACAGCGCTGACGAGCAGTACTTC. This encodes CSVELWDSADEQYF.

Only a few counts were recorded for this clonotype. The chain uses TRBV10-3 and TRBJ1-3; 7 bases line up with TRBD1. The junction had 5 bases not matched to a gene; V was cut back by 5 bases and J by 1 base. The V gene's germline CDR1 is ENHRY and CDR2 SYGVKD. The CDR3 has 15 amino acids. The CDR3 loop reads CAISPTGASGNTIYF. In nucleotides, the CDR3 is TGTGCCATCAGTCCTACAGGGGCATCTGGAAACACCATATATTTT.